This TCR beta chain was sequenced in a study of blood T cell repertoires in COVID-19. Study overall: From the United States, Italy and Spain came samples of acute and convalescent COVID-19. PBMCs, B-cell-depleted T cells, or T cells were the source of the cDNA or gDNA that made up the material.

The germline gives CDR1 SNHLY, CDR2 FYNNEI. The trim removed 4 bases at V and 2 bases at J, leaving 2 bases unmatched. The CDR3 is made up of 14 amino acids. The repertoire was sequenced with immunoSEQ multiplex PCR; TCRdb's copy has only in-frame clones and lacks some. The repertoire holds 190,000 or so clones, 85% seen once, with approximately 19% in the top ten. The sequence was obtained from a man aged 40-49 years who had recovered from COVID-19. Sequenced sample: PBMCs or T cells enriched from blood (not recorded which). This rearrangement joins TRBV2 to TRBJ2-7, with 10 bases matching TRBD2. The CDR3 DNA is TGTGCCAGCAGTGGGACTAGCGGCCCCTACGAGCAGTACTTC. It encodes CASSGTSGPYEQYF. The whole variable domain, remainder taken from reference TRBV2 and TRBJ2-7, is EPEVTQTPSHQVTQMGQEVILRCVPISNHLYFYWYRQILGQKVEFLVSFYNNEISEKSEIFDDQFSVERPDGSNFTLKIRSTKLEDSAMYFCASSGTSGPYEQYFGPGTRLTVT.